This entry lists 5 T cell receptor beta chains sequenced from one sample in a study of shared clonotypes between healthy human individuals. Produced via immunoSEQ multiplex PCR; TCRdb's table is partial and in-frame only. This sample carries about 2,500,000 clones, just over 90% of them seen once, and the ten largest clones take roughly 0.13%. Input material: naive CD4+ T cells sorted from blood. Subset specified: CD45RA+ positively selected. Source of these receptors: a young man in good health.

The chain carries TRBV4-1 and TRBJ1-2; unclear D gene. Trimming pared 0 bases from V and 4 bases from J, leaving 18 bases between. Per the germline V gene, CDR1 is MGHRA and CDR2 is YSYEKL. The CDR3 is made up of 17 amino acids. CDR3 bases: TGCGCCAGCAGCCAAGAGAGGGTTTCGGCGGAACTCTATGGCTACACCTTC. Its translation: CASSQERVSAELYGYTF.

The chain is built from TRBV30 and TRBJ2-1; 7 bases match TRBD1. Germline V lookup: CDR1 GTSNPN, CDR2 SVGIG (reference sequence). The CDR3 has 16 residues. J was trimmed by 4 bases and V by 1 base; bases with no gene match: 10. In nucleotides, the CDR3 is TGTGCCTGGAGTGCCCCTTCCGGGACAGTATACAATGAGCAGTTCTTC. Encoded protein: CAWSAPSGTVYNEQFF.

The chain links TRBV2 to TRBJ2-5, with D unclear. The J call is uncertain, as TRBJ2-7 better fits the DNA end. There are 14 residues in the CDR3. Germline V lookup: CDR1 SNHLY, CDR2 FYNNEI. CDR3 nucleotide sequence: TGTGCCAGCAGTGGGACCGACCCCACCTACGAGCAGTACTTC. Translated: CASSGTDPTYEQYF.

The chain couples TRBV6-1 to TRBJ2-3; tentative D call: TRBD1 (5 bases). CDR3 length: 15 amino acids. Germline CDR1 MNHNS, CDR2 SASEGT. Trimming pared 5 bases from V and 1 base from J, leaving 13 bases between. CDR3 loop: CASSRQTVGTDTQYF. CDR3 in DNA: TGTGCCAGCAGTCGACAGACGGTTGGCACAGATACGCAGTATTTT.

CDR3 in DNA: TGTGCCATCAGGGTCCAGGGGCGCGGCGGCTACACCTTC. The encoded protein is CAIRVQGRGGYTF. The chain links TRBV10-3 to TRBJ1-2, with D perhaps TRBD1 (6 bases). The CDR3 totals 13 residues. Germline loops: CDR1 ENHRY, CDR2 SYGVKD. V was clipped by 6 bases and J by 8 bases, with 16 bases between them.